This record covers a single T cell receptor (beta chain). Its antigen remains unidentified. Only in-frame clones appear in the TCRdb table, and some are missing; sequencing was by immunoSEQ multiplex PCR. The sample shows 35,000 to 50,000 clones, roughly 77% of them seen only once. The data originate from a study of T cells in localized non-small cell lung cancer. Regarding the study as a whole: Owing to sequencing of a solitary tumor region, heterogeneity cannot be discounted. Greater blood T cell density accompanied longer overall survival. There were a median about 53 of the top 100 tumor clones appearing in adjacent lung. Uninvolved adjacent lung, not tumor, had the highest T cell clonality.

The length of the CDR3 is 15 residues. The ends lost 2 bases at V and 9 bases at J; junction bases unmatched: 7. Germline V lookup: CDR1 ENHRY, CDR2 SYGVKD. This sequence originates from a woman aged 40-69 years with stage II squamous cell lung carcinoma. The chain employs TRBV10-3 and TRBJ1-6, with 7 positions matching TRBD1. This specimen was PBMCs, taken before any cancer treatment. This CDR3 reads CAISENFEGASPLHF. DNA for the CDR3: TGTGCCATCAGTGAGAACTTTGAGGGGGCTTCACCCCTCCACTTT.